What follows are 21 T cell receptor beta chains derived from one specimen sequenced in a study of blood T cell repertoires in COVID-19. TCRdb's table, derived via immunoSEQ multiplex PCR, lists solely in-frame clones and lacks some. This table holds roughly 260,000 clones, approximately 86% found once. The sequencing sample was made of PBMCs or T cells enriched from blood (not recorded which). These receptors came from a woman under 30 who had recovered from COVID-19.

The CDR3 sequence: CASSIASGASTDTQYF. The DNA of the CDR3 is TGTGCCAGCAGTATCGCTAGCGGGGCTAGCACAGATACGCAGTATTTT. V is TRBV6-4 and J is TRBJ2-3, with TRBD2 matching over 9 bases. V lost 5 bases to trimming and J lost 0 bases; unmatched junction nucleotides: 6. CDR3 size: 16 residues. CDR1 and CDR2 (germline): MRHNA, SNTAGT.

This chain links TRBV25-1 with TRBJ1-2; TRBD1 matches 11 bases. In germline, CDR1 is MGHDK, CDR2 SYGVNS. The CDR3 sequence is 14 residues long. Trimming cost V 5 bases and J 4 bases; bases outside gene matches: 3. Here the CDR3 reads CASSLGTGGYGYTF. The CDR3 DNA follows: TGTGCCAGCAGTCTGGGGACAGGGGGCTATGGCTACACCTTC.

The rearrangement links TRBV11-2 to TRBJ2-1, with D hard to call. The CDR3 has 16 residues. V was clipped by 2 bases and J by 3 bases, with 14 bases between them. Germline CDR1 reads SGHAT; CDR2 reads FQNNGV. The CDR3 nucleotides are TGTGCCAGCAGCTTATTCCGCTTCACCAGCTACAATGAGCAGTTCTTC. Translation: CASSLFRFTSYNEQFF.

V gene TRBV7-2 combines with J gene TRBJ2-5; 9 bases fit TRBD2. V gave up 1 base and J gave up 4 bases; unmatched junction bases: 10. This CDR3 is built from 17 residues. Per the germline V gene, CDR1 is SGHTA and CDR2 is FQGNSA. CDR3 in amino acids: CASSLVSGGGAGETQYF. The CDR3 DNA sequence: TGTGCCAGCAGCTTAGTGTCTGGCGGGGGGGCAGGAGAGACCCAGTACTTC. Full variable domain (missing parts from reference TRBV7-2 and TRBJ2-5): GAGVSQSPSNKVTEKGKDVELRCDPISGHTALYWYRQSLGQGLEFLIYFQGNSAPDKSGLPSDRFSAERTGGSVSTLTIQRTQQEDSAVYLCASSLVSGGGAGETQYFGPGTRLLVL.

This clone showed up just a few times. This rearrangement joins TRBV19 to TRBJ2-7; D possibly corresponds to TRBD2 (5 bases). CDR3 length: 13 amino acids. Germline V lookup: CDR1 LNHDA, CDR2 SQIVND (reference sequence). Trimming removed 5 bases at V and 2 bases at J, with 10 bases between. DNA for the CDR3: TGTGCCAGTAGTCCCGGGGTCCCCTACGAGCAGTACTTC. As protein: CASSPGVPYEQYF. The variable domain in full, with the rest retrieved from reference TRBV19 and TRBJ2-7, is DGGITQSPKYLFRKEGQNVTLSCEQNLNHDAMYWYRQDPGQGLRLIYYSQIVNDFQKGDIAEGYSVSREKKESFPLTVTSAQKNPTAFYLCASSPGVPYEQYFGPGTRLTVT.

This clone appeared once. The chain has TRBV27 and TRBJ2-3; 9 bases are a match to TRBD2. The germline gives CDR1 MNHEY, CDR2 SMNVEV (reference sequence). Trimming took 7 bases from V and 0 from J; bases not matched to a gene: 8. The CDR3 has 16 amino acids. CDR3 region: CASMAAREGSTDTQYF. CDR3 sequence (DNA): TGTGCCAGCATGGCGGCGCGGGAGGGTAGCACAGATACGCAGTATTTT.

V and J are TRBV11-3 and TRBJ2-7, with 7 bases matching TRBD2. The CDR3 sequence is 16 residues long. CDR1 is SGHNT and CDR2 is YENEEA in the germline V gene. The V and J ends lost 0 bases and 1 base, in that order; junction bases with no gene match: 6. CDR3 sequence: CASSLDFGGGSYEQYF. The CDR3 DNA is TGTGCCAGCAGCTTAGATTTCGGCGGGGGATCCTACGAGCAGTACTTC. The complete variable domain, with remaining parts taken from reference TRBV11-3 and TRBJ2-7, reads EAGVVQSPRYKIIEKKQPVAFWCNPISGHNTLYWYLQNLGQGPELLIRYENEEAVDDSQLPKDRFSAERLKGVDSTLKIQPAELGDSAVYLCASSLDFGGGSYEQYFGPGTRLTVT.

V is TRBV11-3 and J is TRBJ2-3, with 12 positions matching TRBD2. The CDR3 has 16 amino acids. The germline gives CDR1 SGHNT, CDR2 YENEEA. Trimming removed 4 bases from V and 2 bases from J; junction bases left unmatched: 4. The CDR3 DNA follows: TGTGCCAGCAGCTCCCGACTAGCGGGGGTCACAGATACGCAGTATTTT. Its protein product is CASSSRLAGVTDTQYF.

The CDR3 nucleotides read TGCGCCAGCAGCTTGGGGGACTACAGATCCTACAATGAGCAGTTCTTC. Its protein product is CASSLGDYRSYNEQFF. The chain couples TRBV5-1 to TRBJ2-1, with 7 bases aligning to TRBD2. Trimming removed 0 bases from V and 1 base from J; junction bases left unmatched: 4. Germline loops: CDR1 SGHRS, CDR2 YFSETQ. This CDR3 spans 16 amino acids.

CDR3 protein: CASSESMSGNTGELFF. The CDR3 DNA follows: TGCGCCAGCAGTGAGTCGATGAGCGGAAACACCGGGGAGCTGTTTTTT. The chain has TRBV10-2 and TRBJ2-2, with D possibly matching TRBD2 (5 bases). The CDR3 is 16 amino acids. The V end was cut by 0 bases, the J end by 2 bases, with 10 bases between. Germline V CDR1 and CDR2: WSHSY, SAAADI.

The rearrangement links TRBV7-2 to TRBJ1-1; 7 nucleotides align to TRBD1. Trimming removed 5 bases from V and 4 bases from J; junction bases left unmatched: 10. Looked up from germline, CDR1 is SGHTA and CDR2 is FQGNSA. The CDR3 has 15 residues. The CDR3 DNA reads TGTGCCAGCAGCCCCCACCGACAGGGCGGCACTGAAGCTTTCTTT. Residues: CASSPHRQGGTEAFF.

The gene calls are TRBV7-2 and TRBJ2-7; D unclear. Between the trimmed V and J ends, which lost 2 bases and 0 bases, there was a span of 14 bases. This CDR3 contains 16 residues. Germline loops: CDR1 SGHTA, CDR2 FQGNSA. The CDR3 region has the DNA TGTGCCAGCAGCTTACTCTGGTCCTATAGCTCCTACGAGCAGTACTTC. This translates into CASSLLWSYSSYEQYF.

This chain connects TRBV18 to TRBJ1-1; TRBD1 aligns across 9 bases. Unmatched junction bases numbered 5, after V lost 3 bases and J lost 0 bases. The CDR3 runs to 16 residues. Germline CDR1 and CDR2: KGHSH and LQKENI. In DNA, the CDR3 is TGTGCCAGCTCACCCGGGGGACAGGGATTGAACACTGAAGCTTTCTTT. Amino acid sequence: CASSPGGQGLNTEAFF.

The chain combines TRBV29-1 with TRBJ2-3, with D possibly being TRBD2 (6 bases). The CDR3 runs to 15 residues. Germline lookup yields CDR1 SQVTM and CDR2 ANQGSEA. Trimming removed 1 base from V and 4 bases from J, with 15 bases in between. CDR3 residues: CSVEVLTGEPDTQYF. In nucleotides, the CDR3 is TGCAGCGTTGAAGTCCTAACGGGGGAGCCAGATACGCAGTATTTT.

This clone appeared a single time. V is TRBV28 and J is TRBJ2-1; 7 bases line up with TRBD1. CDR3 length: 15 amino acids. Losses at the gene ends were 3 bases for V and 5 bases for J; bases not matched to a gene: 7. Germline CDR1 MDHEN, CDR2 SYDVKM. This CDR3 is CASSFGRGSHNEQFF. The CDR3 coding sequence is TGTGCCAGCAGTTTCGGCAGGGGGTCCCACAATGAGCAGTTCTTC.

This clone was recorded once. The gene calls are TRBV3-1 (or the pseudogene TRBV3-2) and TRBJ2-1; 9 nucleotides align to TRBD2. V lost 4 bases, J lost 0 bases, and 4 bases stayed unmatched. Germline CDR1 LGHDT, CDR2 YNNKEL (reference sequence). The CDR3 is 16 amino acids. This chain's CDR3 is CASSPSAGGSYNEQFF. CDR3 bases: TGTGCCAGCAGCCCCTCAGCGGGGGGCTCCTACAATGAGCAGTTCTTC.

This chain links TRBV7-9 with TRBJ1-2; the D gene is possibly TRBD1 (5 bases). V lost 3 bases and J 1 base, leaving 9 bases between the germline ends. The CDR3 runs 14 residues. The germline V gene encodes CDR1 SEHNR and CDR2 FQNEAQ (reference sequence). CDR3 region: CASSLGTFNYGYTF. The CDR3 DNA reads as TGTGCCAGCAGCTTGGGGACTTTTAACTATGGCTACACCTTC.

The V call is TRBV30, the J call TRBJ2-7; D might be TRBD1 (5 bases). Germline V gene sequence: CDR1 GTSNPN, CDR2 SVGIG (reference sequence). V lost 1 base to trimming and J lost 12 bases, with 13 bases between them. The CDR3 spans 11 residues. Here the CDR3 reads CAWSAWTNPYF. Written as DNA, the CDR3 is TGTGCCTGGAGTGCCTGGACAAATCCGTACTTC. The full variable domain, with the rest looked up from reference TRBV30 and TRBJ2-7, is SQTIHQWPATLVQPVGSPLSLECTVEGTSNPNLYWYRQAAGRGLQLLFYSVGIGQISSEVPQNLSASRPQDRQFILSSKKLLLSDSGFYLCAWSAWTNPYFGPGTRLTVT.

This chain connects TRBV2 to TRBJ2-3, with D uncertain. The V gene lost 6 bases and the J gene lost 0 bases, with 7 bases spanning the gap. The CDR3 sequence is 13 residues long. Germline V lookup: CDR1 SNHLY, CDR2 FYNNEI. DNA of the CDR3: TGTGCCAGCAGCCTAGAAAGCACAGATACGCAGTATTTT. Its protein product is CASSLESTDTQYF.

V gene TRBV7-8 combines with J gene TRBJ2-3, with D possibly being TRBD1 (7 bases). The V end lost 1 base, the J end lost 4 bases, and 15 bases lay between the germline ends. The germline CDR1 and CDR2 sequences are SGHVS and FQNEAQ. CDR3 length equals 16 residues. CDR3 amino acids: CASSLVTRGVSDTQYF. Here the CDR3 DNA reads TGTGCCAGCAGCTTAGTGACCAGGGGGGTATCAGATACGCAGTATTTT.

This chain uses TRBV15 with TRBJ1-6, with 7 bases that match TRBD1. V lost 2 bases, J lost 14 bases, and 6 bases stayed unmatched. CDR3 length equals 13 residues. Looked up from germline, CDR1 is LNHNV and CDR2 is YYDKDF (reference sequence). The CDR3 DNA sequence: TGTGCCACCAGCAGAACCAGGGGGGTCACCCTCCACTTT. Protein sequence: CATSRTRGVTLHF.